One sample yielded the 11 T cell receptor beta chains listed below, sequenced in a study of control samples from healthy donors and cancer patients. Using immunoSEQ multiplex PCR, the repertoire was profiled, and TCRdb retains in-frame clones only, with some absent. The sample consists of about 140,000 clones, about 90% of them appearing once. Specimen: blood. The receptors shown here come from a man aged 18 to 30 in good health.

The J gene is TRBJ2-6, the V gene TRBV4-2; tentatively, D is TRBD1 (6 bases). The V end lost 4 bases, the J end lost 0 bases, and 13 bases lay between the germline ends. Per the germline V gene, CDR1 is LGHNA and CDR2 is YNFKEQ. The CDR3 length is 17 residues. CDR3 nucleotide sequence: TGTGCCAGCAGCCCGAGACAGGCTGACTCTGGGGCCAACGTCCTGACTTTC. Encoded protein: CASSPRQADSGANVLTF.

The V gene is TRBV4-2, the J gene TRBJ1-3, with 10 nucleotides matching TRBD1. CDR3 length: 17 residues. V trimming: 0 bases; J trimming: 5 bases; junction bases outside the gene matches: 7. Germline CDR1 reads LGHNA; CDR2 reads YNFKEQ. CDR3 sequence (DNA): TGTGCCAGCAGCCAAGATCTCCCCGACAGGGGGCGAAACACCATATATTTT. Protein sequence: CASSQDLPDRGRNTIYF.

The CDR3 DNA reads TGTGCCAGTACTCTCACCACAGGGGCCGGAAACACCATATATTTT. It translates to CASTLTTGAGNTIYF. The chain recombines TRBV2 with TRBJ1-3, with 7 bases fitting TRBD1. The germline V gene encodes CDR1 SNHLY and CDR2 FYNNEI. The length of the CDR3 is 15 residues. V was clipped by 9 bases and J by 4 bases; unmatched bases: 12.

This rearrangement joins TRBV6-1 to TRBJ1-1; a possible D gene is TRBD1 (6 bases). Trimming cost V 3 bases and J 3 bases, with 8 bases left between them. The germline CDR1 and CDR2 sequences are MNHNS and SASEGT. The CDR3 length is 13 residues. The CDR3 is CASSETGYTEAFF. CDR3 nucleotides: TGTGCCAGCAGTGAGACAGGATACACTGAAGCTTTCTTT.

The chain employs TRBV15 and TRBJ2-3, with 9 nucleotides matching TRBD1. The CDR3 consists of 15 residues. The V and J ends lost 2 bases and 6 bases, in that order; junction bases with no gene match: 6. Per the germline V gene, CDR1 is LNHNV and CDR2 is YYDKDF (reference sequence). CDR3 coding DNA: TGTGCCACCAGCAGAACCCGGGACAGGGATGATACGCAGTATTTT. This sequence encodes CATSRTRDRDDTQYF.

The rearrangement joins TRBV27 to TRBJ1-6; TRBD1 matches at 8 bases. V shed 5 bases, J shed 7 bases, and the junction held 7 bases outside the gene matches. The CDR3 consists of 15 residues. Germline V gene lookup returns CDR1 MNHEY and CDR2 SMNVEV (reference sequence). The CDR3: CASSPTGDWNSPLHF. In DNA, the CDR3 is TGTGCCAGCAGTCCGACAGGGGATTGGAATTCACCCCTCCACTTT.

CDR3 sequence: CASSLADRAGYGYTF. The DNA for the CDR3 is TGTGCCAGCAGCCTTGCTGACAGGGCGGGCTATGGCTACACCTTC. The chain has TRBV7-9 and TRBJ1-2, with TRBD1 matching over 7 bases. The CDR3 length is 15 residues. The trim removed 5 bases at V and 4 bases at J, leaving 10 bases unmatched. Per the germline V gene, CDR1 is SEHNR and CDR2 is FQNEAQ (reference sequence).

The CDR3 nucleotides are TGTGCCAGCTCACGCGGTGCGACGAGTCGTCAAGAGACCCAGTACTTC. Amino acids: CASSRGATSRQETQYF. The genes are TRBV18 and TRBJ2-5; D unresolved. Germline CDR1 reads KGHSH; CDR2 reads LQKENI. This CDR3 comprises 16 residues. The ends were cut back, 4 bases at V and 2 bases at J, with 17 bases in the middle.

V and J are TRBV3-1 (or the pseudogene TRBV3-2) and TRBJ2-3; D unresolved. Deletions cut 0 bases from V and 0 bases from J, with 10 bases between. The CDR3 has 16 amino acids. Germline CDR1 and CDR2: LGHDT and YNNKEL (reference sequence). CDR3 sequence (DNA): TGTGCCAGCAGCCAAGATTTCGGAAGTAGCACAGATACGCAGTATTTT. Translated: CASSQDFGSSTDTQYF.

V and J are TRBV5-3 and TRBJ1-4; 8 bases map to TRBD1. TRBV5-3 is an ORF, with its function uncertain. The V gene end was trimmed by 4 bases and the J gene end by 4 bases; junction bases not matched to a gene: 12. The CDR3 runs to 17 residues. The CDR3 DNA sequence: TGTGCCAGAAGCCCACCGTGCTCAGGGGGCATTAATGAAAAACTGTTTTTT. Protein: CARSPPCSGGINEKLFF.

This clone appeared a few times. The chain uses TRBV10-1 and TRBJ2-3, with D possibly TRBD1 on 6 matching bases. Looked up from germline, CDR1 is WNHNN and CDR2 is SYGVQD (reference sequence). V dropped 6 bases and J dropped 6 bases, with 16 bases sitting between them. The CDR3 runs 14 residues. The CDR3 is CASSDLTGPDTQYF. The CDR3 bases are TGCGCCAGCAGCGACCTGACAGGCCCGGATACGCAGTATTTT.